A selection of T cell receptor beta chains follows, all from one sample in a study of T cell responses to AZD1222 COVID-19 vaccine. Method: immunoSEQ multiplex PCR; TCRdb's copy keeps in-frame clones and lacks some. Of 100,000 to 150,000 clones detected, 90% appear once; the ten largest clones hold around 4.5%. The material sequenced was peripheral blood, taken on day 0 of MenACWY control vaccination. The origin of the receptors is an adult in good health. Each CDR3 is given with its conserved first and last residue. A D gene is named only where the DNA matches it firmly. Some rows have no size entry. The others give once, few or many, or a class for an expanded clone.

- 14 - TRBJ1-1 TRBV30 TGTGCCTGGAGTGTTAGTCGGATGAACACTGAAGCTTTCTTT CAWSVSRMNTEAFF
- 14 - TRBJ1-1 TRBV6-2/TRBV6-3 TGTGCCAGCAGTTTGGGCAGATTGAACACTGAAGCTTTCTTT CASSLGRLNTEAFF
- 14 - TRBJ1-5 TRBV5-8 TGTGCCAGCAGTCCCGGACAAGGGCTTAAGCCCCAGCATTTT CASSPGQGLKPQHF
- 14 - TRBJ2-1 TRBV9 TGTGCCAGCAGCCCCGGGGTTCCCGGTATAGGGCAGTTCTTC CASSPGVPGIGQFF
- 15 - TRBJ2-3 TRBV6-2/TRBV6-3 TGTGCCAGCAGTCGGTTTGAGGGTATTACAGATACGCAGTATTTT CASSRFEGITDTQYF
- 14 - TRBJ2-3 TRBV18 TGTGCCAGTTTCACGTCCGGGGGAAGGGATACGCAGTATTTT CASFTSGGRDTQYF
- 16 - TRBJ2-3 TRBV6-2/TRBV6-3 TGTGCCAGCAGTTACTCGGGCGGAACTAGCACAGATACGCAGTATTTT CASSYSGGTSTDTQYF
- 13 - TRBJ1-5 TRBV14 TGTGCCAGCAGCCAATTTGGAGATCAGCCCCAGCATTTT CASSQFGDQPQHF
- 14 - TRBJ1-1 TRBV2 TGTGCCAGCAGTAAGGCGGGGGGGAACACTGAAGCTTTCTTT CASSKAGGNTEAFF
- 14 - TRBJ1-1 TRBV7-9 TGTGCCAGCAGCTTAAGTCTCGTAAACACTGAAGCTTTCTTT CASSLSLVNTEAFF
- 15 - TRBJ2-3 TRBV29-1 TGCAGCGCCAAAGGGGGGGGCGCGAGCACAGATACGCAGTATTTT CSAKGGGASTDTQYF
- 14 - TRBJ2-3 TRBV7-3 TGTGCCAGCAGCTTAGAACCAAGCACAGATACGCAGTATTTT CASSLEPSTDTQYF
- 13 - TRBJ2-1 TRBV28 TGTGCCAGCAGTTCAGGGGGGGACAATGAGCAGTTCTTC CASSSGGDNEQFF
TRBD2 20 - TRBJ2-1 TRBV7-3 TGTGCCAGCAGCTTAACCCAGACTAGCGGGAGAGATCGGGGATTAAATGAGCAGTTCTTC CASSLTQTSGRDRGLNEQFF
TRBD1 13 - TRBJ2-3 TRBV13 TGTGCCAGCAGCTTAGAGGGGGCGGATACGCAGTATTTT CASSLEGADTQYF
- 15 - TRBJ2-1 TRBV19 TGTGCCAGTAGTATAGAGCCCAACCGGATTTATGAGCAGTTCTTC CASSIEPNRIYEQFF
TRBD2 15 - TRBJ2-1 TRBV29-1 TGCAGCGTTGAAGATGCTAACCTAGCGGGATATGAGCAGTTCTTC CSVEDANLAGYEQFF
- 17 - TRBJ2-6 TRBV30 TGTGCCTGGAGGTCCCCGGGACATAGCTCTGGGGCCAACGTCCTGACTTTC CAWRSPGHSSGANVLTF
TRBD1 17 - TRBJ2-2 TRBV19 TGTGCCAGTAGTACTTCCGGCAGGGGGCGAAAAAGCGGGGAGCTGTTTTTT CASSTSGRGRKSGELFF
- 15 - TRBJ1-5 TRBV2 TGTGCCAGCAGCCAGAGGGAATCCGGAATTCAGCCCCAGCATTTT CASSQRESGIQPQHF
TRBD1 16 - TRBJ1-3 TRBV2 TGTGCCAGCAGTGAAGGGGGACAGGGGACTGGAAACACCATATATTTT CASSEGGQGTGNTIYF
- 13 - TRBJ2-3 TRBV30 TGTGCCTGGGAGGCGGCTAGCACAGATACGCAGTATTTT CAWEAASTDTQYF
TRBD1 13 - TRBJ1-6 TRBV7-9 TGTGCCATCGACAGGGACAATAATTCACCCCTCCACTTT CAIDRDNNSPLHF
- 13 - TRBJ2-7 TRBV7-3 TGTGCCAGCAGCTTGTGGTCTAACGACGAGCAGTACTTC CASSLWSNDEQYF
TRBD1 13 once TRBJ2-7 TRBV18 TGTGCCAGCTCACCCGGGACAGGGGCCGAGCAGTACTTC CASSPGTGAEQYF
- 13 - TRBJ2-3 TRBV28 TGTGCCAGCAGTCCCAGGACAGAAGATACGCAGTATTTT CASSPRTEDTQYF
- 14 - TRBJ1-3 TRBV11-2 TGTGCCAGCAGCCCCAGGGGCTCTGGAAACACCATATATTTT CASSPRGSGNTIYF
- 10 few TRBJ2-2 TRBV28 TGTGCCAGCAGGCAGGGGGAGCTGTTTTTT CASRQGELFF
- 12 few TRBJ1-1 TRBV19 TGTGCCAGTAGTATTGGTTTCGGTGAAGCTTTCTTT CASSIGFGEAFF
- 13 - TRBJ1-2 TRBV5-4 TGTGCCAGCAGCTTGGAGGGGAACTATGGCTACACCTTC CASSLEGNYGYTF
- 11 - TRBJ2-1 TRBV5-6 TGTGCCAGCAGCTTAAATGATGAGCAGTTCTTC CASSLNDEQFF
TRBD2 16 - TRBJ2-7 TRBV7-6 TGTGCCAGCAGCTTCGCGGGAGGGCCCGGAGGGGGTGAGCAGTACTTC CASSFAGGPGGGEQYF
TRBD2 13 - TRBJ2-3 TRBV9 TGTGCCAGCAATAGCGGGGCCACAGATACGCAGTATTTT CASNSGATDTQYF
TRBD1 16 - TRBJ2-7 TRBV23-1 TGCGCCAGCAGTCAATCTCCCTTAGACAGGGGCTACGAGCAGTACTTC CASSQSPLDRGYEQYF
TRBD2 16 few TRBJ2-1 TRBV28 TGTGCCAGCAGTTTAAGGCTTAGCGGGGGTCACAATGAGCAGTTCTTC CASSLRLSGGHNEQFF
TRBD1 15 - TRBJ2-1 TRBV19 TGTGCCAGTAGTTTCACCGGGACAGGGGTCAATGAGCAGTTCTTC CASSFTGTGVNEQFF
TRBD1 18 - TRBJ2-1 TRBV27 TGTGCCAGCAGTTTAGTTGGTCGGAAGGGACAGCGCAGCAATGAGCAGTTCTTC CASSLVGRKGQRSNEQFF
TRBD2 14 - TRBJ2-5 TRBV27 TGTGCCAGCGGAACAAGAGCGGGAGCCGAGACCCAGTACTTC CASGTRAGAETQYF
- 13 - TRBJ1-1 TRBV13 TGTGCCAGCAGCGGAGGAAGGGACACTGAAGCTTTCTTT CASSGGRDTEAFF
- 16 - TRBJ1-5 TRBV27 TGTGCCAGCAGTTCCTACGGGGACTTGAACAATCAGCCCCAGCATTTT CASSSYGDLNNQPQHF
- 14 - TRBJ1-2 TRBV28 TGTGCCAGCAGTTTAAGCCAGGGTTTAGATGGCTACACCTTC CASSLSQGLDGYTF
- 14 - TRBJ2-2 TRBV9 TGTGCCAGCAGCGCGACGGTGGCCACCGGGGAGCTGTTTTTT CASSATVATGELFF
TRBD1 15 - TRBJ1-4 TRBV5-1 TGCGCCAGCAGCCGGAGACAGGGCGCTAATGAAAAACTGTTTTTT CASSRRQGANEKLFF
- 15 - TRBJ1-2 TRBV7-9 TGTGCCAGCAGCCCCAGGGGCCAAGCTAACTATGGCTACACCTTC CASSPRGQANYGYTF
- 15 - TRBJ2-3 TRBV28 TGTGCCAGCAGTTCCGACTATAAACGCACAGATACGCAGTATTTT CASSSDYKRTDTQYF
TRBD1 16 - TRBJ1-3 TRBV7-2 TGTGCCAGCAGCCAAACGACAGGGAGGTCTGGAAACACCATATATTTT CASSQTTGRSGNTIYF
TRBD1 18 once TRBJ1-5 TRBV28 TGTGCCAGCAGCCTCAGACAGGGGGCCTTCAGTAGCAATCAGCCCCAGCATTTT CASSLRQGAFSSNQPQHF
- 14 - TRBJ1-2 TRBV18 TGTGCCAGCTCACCGCGGCAGGAGTCCTATGGCTACACCTTC CASSPRQESYGYTF
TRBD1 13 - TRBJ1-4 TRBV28 TGTGCCAGCAGTTGGACAGGAGGTGAAAAACTGTTTTTT CASSWTGGEKLFF
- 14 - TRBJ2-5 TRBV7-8 TGTGCCAGCAGCTTAGGCCGGCAGCAAGAGACCCAGTACTTC CASSLGRQQETQYF
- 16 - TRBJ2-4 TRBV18 TGTGCCAGCTCACCACCGGATAGGGTTGCCAAAAACATTCAGTACTTC CASSPPDRVAKNIQYF